This T cell receptor (beta chain) was captured in a study of Ad26.COV2.S vaccination and SARS-CoV-2 variants. Study in general: It was the COV1001 Ad26.COV2.S trial arm that included the donor. Ad26.COV2.S shots went into the muscle once or twice, 56 days apart.

The treatment denotes: roughly 20 received Ad26.COV2.S at low or high dose, single or two shots; 5 received placebo; per-sample allocation not given. Collection of samples fell on day 63 after the first vaccine or placebo injection. There are a few counts of this clone. What it binds is not known. Using immunoSEQ multiplex PCR, the repertoire was profiled, and TCRdb retains in-frame clones only, with some absent. Of about 320,000 clones detected, 90% appear once; the ten largest clones hold about 5%. The V and J ends lost 4 bases and 4 bases, in that order; junction bases with no gene match: 8. Germline V gene sequence: CDR1 KGHSH, CDR2 LQKENI. This CDR3 contains 17 residues. The study's findings and limits: Individuals receiving vaccine had higher spike-specific TCR breadth than placebo recipients did. Measurement of non-spike TCR breadth gave similar results in vaccine and placebo recipients.

The chain links TRBV18 to TRBJ2-1, with 12 positions matching TRBD2. The source of this sequence is a person aged 18-60 years who received the Ad26.COV2.S COVID-19 vaccine or a placebo. The material sequenced was peripheral blood, taken in a trial of Ad26.COV2.S vaccine versus placebo. This CDR3 reads CASSLLLAGGLYNEQFF. The CDR3 coding sequence is TGTGCCAGCTCACTCTTACTAGCGGGAGGCCTTTACAATGAGCAGTTCTTC.